Here is one T cell receptor beta chain with its context. The data originate from a study of T cell responses to AZD1222 COVID-19 vaccine. Profiling relied on immunoSEQ multiplex PCR, and the TCRdb table lists in-frame clones only, not all of them. The sample carries 90,000 to 150,000 clones, 88% recorded once. Between the trimmed V and J ends, which lost 6 bases and 7 bases, there was a span of 16 bases. This CDR3 is 14 amino acids long. CDR1 and CDR2 (germline): LNHDA, SQIVND (reference sequence). This TCR came from an adult in good health. Here the sequenced sample was peripheral blood, taken on day 0 of AZD1222 vaccination. The J gene is TRBJ2-1, the V gene TRBV19, with D perhaps being TRBD1 or TRBD2 (6 bases each). CDR3 protein: CASRPGLGGNEQFF. The DNA of the CDR3 is TGTGCCAGTAGGCCCGGGTTAGGGGGGAATGAGCAGTTCTTC.